Sequencing of this T cell receptor beta chain was carried out in a study of control samples from healthy donors and cancer patients. There are a few counts of this clone. This CDR3 is built from 15 residues. With 2 bases clipped from V and 7 bases from J, the junction kept 9 bases outside the gene matches. Germline loops: CDR1 MNHEY, CDR2 SVGAGI. Some clones are missing from TCRdb's copy, which holds only in-frame ones; the method was immunoSEQ multiplex PCR. This sample has about 92,000 clones, with roughly 82% found just once. The clonotype was recovered from an older woman in good health. Specimen: blood. This chain joins TRBV6-5 and TRBJ1-2, with 8 bases identical to TRBD1. CDR3 coding DNA: TGTGCCAGCAGTTACACACGACAGGGGCTTGTTGGCTACACCTTC. Residues: CASSYTRQGLVGYTF.